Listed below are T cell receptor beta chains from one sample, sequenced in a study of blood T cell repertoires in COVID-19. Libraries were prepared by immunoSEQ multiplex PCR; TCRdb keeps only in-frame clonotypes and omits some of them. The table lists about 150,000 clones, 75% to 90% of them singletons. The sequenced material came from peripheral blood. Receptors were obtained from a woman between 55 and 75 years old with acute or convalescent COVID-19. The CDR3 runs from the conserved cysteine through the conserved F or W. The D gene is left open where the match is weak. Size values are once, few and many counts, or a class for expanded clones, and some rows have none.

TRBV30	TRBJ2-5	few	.	TGTGCCTGGAGTGTTCGGGCGGGGTTCCTAGAGACCCAGTACTTC	CAWSVRAGFLETQYF
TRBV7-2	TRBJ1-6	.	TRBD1	TGTGCCAGCAGCCTGGACAGGTATAATTCACCCCTCCACTTT	CASSLDRYNSPLHF
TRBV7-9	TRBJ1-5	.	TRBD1	TGTGCCAGCAGCAAGGGGACAGGGCCCAATCAGCCCCAGCATTTT	CASSKGTGPNQPQHF
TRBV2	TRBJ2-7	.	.	TGTGCCAGCCGGCCGGAGAGGGATTCCTACGAGCAGTACTTC	CASRPERDSYEQYF
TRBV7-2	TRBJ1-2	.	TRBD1	TGTGCCAGCAGCTTGGACGACAGGGGGACAAACTATGGCTACACCTTC	CASSLDDRGTNYGYTF
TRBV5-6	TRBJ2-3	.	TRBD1	TGTGCCAGCAGCGGAACCGGGACAGGGGGACCGGATACGCAGTATTTT	CASSGTGTGGPDTQYF
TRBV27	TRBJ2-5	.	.	TGTGCCAGCAGTCCAGAGGGTCTCGGAAGGGGGGGTTACCAAGAGACCCAGTACTTC	CASSPEGLGRGGYQETQYF
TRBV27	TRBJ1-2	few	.	TGTGCCAGCAGTTTATCCATATGGGGGCATGGCTACACCTTC	CASSLSIWGHGYTF
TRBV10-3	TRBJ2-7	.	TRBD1	TGTGCCATCAGTGGGGGACAGGGCTACGAGCAGTACTTC	CAISGGQGYEQYF
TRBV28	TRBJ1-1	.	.	TGTGCCAGCAGCGGACAGTTGCCTGAAGCTTTCTTT	CASSGQLPEAFF
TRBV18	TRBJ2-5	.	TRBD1	TGTGCCAGCTCCAGGGGGCAAGAAGAGACCCAGTACTTC	CASSRGQEETQYF
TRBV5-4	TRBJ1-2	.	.	TGTGCCAGCAGCGCGTCGCGGCAGGGGAGCTATGGCTACACCTTC	CASSASRQGSYGYTF
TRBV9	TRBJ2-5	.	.	TGTGCCAGCACCTTACGGTCCAGGGAAGAGACCCAGTACTTC	CASTLRSREETQYF
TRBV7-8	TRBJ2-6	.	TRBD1	TGTGCCAGCAGCTTGCCGGGACAGGGAGGGGCCAACGTCCTGACTTTC	CASSLPGQGGANVLTF
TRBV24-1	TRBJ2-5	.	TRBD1	TGTGCCACCAGTGATTTAGGGACAGGGGCCCAAGAGACCCAGTACTTC	CATSDLGTGAQETQYF
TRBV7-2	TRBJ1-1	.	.	TGTGCCAGCAGCTTAGGGACACGACCTGAAGCTTTCTTT	CASSLGTRPEAFF
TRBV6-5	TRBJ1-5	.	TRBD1	TGTGCCAGCAGCCCGGGACAGTATCAGCCCCAGCATTTT	CASSPGQYQPQHF
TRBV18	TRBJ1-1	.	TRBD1	TGTGCCAGCTCACCCCCTTTGGACAGGGCTCGCACTGAAGCTTTCTTT	CASSPPLDRARTEAFF
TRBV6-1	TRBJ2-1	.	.	TGTGCCAGCAGTGAAAAGAAGGGGCGGGGCTCCTACAATGAGCAGTTCTTC	CASSEKKGRGSYNEQFF
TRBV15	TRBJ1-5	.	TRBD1	TGTGCCACCAGCAGAGCCCGAGGACAGGGCTACAATCAGCCCCAGCATTTT	CATSRARGQGYNQPQHF
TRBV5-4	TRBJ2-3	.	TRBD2	TGTGCCAGCAGCTCCGGGCGGGGGGGAAGGTCAGATACGCAGTATTTT	CASSSGRGGRSDTQYF
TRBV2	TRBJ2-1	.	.	TGTGCCAGCAGTGATCAGGGATCAGTCAATGAGCAGTTCTTC	CASSDQGSVNEQFF
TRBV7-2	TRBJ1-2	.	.	TGTGCCAGCAGCTCAGAGGCGGGGTATAACTATGGCTACACCTTC	CASSSEAGYNYGYTF
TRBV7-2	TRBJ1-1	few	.	TGTGCCAGCAGCCAACCAGGATCGAACACTGAAGCTTTCTTT	CASSQPGSNTEAFF
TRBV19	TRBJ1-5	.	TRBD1	TGTGCCAGTAGTGCCCAGACAGGGGGCCTTCAGCCCCAGCATTTT	CASSAQTGGLQPQHF
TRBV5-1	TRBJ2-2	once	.	TGCGCCAGCAGCTTGGAACAGACCACCGGGGAGCTGTTTTTT	CASSLEQTTGELFF
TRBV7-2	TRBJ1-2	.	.	TGTGCCAGCAGCCCAGTGGCAGCTAACTATGGCTACACCTTC	CASSPVAANYGYTF
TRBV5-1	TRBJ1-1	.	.	TGCGCCAGCAGCTTGGCCAGAGGCGGGCTGTACACTGAAGCTTTCTTT	CASSLARGGLYTEAFF
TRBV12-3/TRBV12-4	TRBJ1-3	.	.	TGTGCCAGCAGTTTAAGACAGGGAAACACCATATATTTT	CASSLRQGNTIYF
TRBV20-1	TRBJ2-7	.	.	TGCAGTGCTAGGCTCAGGGGCGAGCAGTACTTC	CSARLRGEQYF